This T cell receptor beta chain was found in a study of blood T cell repertoires in COVID-19 (dated by TCRdb to the early 2020s). Describing the broader study: Samples covering the acute and convalescent phases of COVID-19 were provided by collaborators in the United States, Italy and Spain. The samples were drawn from the first 160 participants of the ongoing ImmuneRACE study and from more than 1,000 subjects provided by 6 global collaborators. Subjects who had been exposed to COVID-19, were actively infected with it, or had recovered from it provided the deeply sampled blood TCRbeta repertoires that made up the dataset. Nearly every sample came with metadata listing a de-identified subject ID, COVID-19 status, age in years and sex. Where available, HLA class I and class II types were taken from metadata supplied by the sample provider and were not determined by assay-based typing. The material from the prospective study consisted of cDNA or gDNA derived from T cells, B-cell-depleted T cells, or PBMCs. The repertoires were made available in a free public database intended to serve as a resource for research on the immune response to SARS-CoV-2. The paper as a whole reports these results and caveats: Clinical and demographic metadata were provided uncurated, with the amount varying by source and participant.

Enrolling through a virtual design, the prospective study's participants ranged in age from roughly 18 to 95 years and lived across roughly 24 United States geographic areas. Cohort assignment in the prospective study relied on participant-reported clinical history from a screening survey and a study questionnaire. Mobile phlebotomists in the prospective study collected whole blood, serum and a nasopharyngeal or oropharyngeal swab from every participant. Prospective study participants could optionally give additional blood draws and questionnaires over an approximately 2-month period. Before DNA extraction, prospective study blood samples were shipped either frozen or at room temperature. This clone was detected a few times. The antigen it binds to is not known. The input lacks base qualities; no much larger clone sits a single base away. TCRbeta CDR3 regions were amplified from genomic DNA using the immunoSEQ Assay, a bias-controlled multiplex PCR. Regarding the original processing steps: Within the assay, amplification of reference gene primers was used to estimate how many nucleated cells each sample contained. To quantify the absolute abundance of each unique TCRbeta CDR3 rearrangement, sequence reads were collapsed and filtered. For each sample, productive Simpson clonality was calculated as the square root of Simpson's diversity index over productive rearrangements. TCRdb holds this immuneACCESS table with in-frame rearrangements only. Some clones are missing; in checked studies, unresolved V genes explain under half, and the rest has no known cause. V and J calls and clone size are copied from that table; D and trimming were computed from the DNA. The sample table holds roughly 260,000 clones, of which 87% were seen once. The ten biggest clones cover approximately 2.8% of the sample.

The CDR3 spans 13 residues, from the cysteine through the phenylalanine. Solely the CDR3 DNA is kept, with 39 bases framed from the first base. The germline ends are 8 bases apart after V is trimmed by 6 bases and J by 5 bases. The germline V gene (reference sequence) yields LNHDA for CDR1 and SQIVND for CDR2. The chain is encoded by TRBV19 joined to TRBJ1-6; confidence is insufficient to name the D gene. This TCR was sampled from a woman aged 25 to 39 with acute COVID-19. The sample comprised PBMCs or T cells enriched from blood (not recorded which). The DNA sequence follows: TGTGCCAGTAGACTAGGAAATAATTCACCCCTCCACTTT. Translation gives CASRLGNNSPLHF.